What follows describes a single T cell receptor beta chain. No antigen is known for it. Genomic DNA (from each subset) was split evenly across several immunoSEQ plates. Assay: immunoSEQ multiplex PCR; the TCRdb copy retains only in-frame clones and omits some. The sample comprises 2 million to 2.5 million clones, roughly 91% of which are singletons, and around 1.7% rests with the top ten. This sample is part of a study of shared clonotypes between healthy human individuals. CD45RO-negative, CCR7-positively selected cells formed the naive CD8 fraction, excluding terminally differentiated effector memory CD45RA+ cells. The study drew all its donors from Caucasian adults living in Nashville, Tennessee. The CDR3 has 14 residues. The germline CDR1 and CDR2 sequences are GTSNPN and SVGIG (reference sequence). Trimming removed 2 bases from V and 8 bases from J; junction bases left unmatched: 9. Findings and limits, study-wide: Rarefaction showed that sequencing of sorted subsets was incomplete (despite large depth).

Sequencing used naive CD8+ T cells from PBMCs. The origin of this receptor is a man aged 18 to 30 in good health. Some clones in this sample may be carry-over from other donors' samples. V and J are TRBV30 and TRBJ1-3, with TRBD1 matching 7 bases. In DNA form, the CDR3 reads TGTGCCTGGAGTTCGGGCAGGGGGGTCGACACCATATATTTT. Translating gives CAWSSGRGVDTIYF.